The present entry profiles one TCR beta chain with its context. This record belongs to a study of shared clonotypes between healthy human individuals. V gave up 8 bases and J gave up 4 bases, with 9 bases separating them. Germline V gene sequence: CDR1 MNHEY, CDR2 SVGAGI. The CDR3 has 11 amino acids. Measured with immunoSEQ multiplex PCR; TCRdb has only the in-frame clones, and not every one. This sample has 450,000 to 500,000 clones, with almost 80% found just once. This TCR was sampled from a woman aged 40 to 55 in good health. Some clones in this sample may be carry-over from other donors' samples. The chain has TRBV6-5 and TRBJ2-7; D may be TRBD1 (5 bases). Specimen: PBMCs. The DNA of the CDR3 is TGTGCCAGCGGCAGGGTTTACGAGCAGTACTTC. The encoded protein is CASGRVYEQYF.